This TCR beta chain was captured by sequencing in a study of beta chain features in type 1 diabetes (dated by TCRdb to between 2017 and 2018). The study in broad terms: No differences in mean age, gender distribution, total cell number or subset yield were found between patients and healthy donors. A total of about 99,000,000 sorted cells were examined across all samples, and RNA yield correlated strongly with the number of cells per subset. Regulatory and stem cell-like memory subsets were isolated from only 8 patients and roughly eight healthy donors, whereas naive and central memory subsets came from all 30 or so donors. The study compared the TCRB repertoires of sorted circulating CD4+ T cell subsets in recently diagnosed type 1 diabetes patients with those in matched healthy donors. Results the study describes overall, beyond this receptor: Sequencing cDNA rather than genomic DNA could over-represent highly expressing activated cells, although activation and CD3 levels did not differ between groups. A moderate but significant shortening of TCRB CDR3 length was observed in type 1 diabetes patients in all four CD4+ subsets. Shorter templates might be favored by PCR, yet because patient and control samples were amplified and corrected together, any such skew would affect both groups equally. HLA sub-analyses involved small numbers of individuals, so any influence of HLA type on TCRB rearrangement remained unresolved. Patients with type 1 diabetes made fewer insertions and deleted more nucleotides at VDJ recombination sites, implying thymic rearrangement abnormalities. Naive, central memory and regulatory TCRB repertoires appeared more similar among patients than among healthy donors.

Points on this clone: No cognate antigen has been identified for it. The record has no base qualities; no much larger clone is one base away.

CDR1 SGHRS and CDR2 YFSETQ are derived from the germline V gene. Trimming costs V 7 bases and J 8 bases, and their ends lie 16 bases apart. The CDR3 contains 13 residues, cysteine and phenylalanine counted. Of the read, only the CDR3 DNA is kept; its 39 bases are in frame from base 1. The High Capacity cDNA Reverse Transcription Kit was used to reverse transcribe all of the isolated RNA, meaning that expressed TCRB transcripts were what got sequenced. Naive, central memory and regulatory T cell samples underwent deep immunoSEQ sequencing, averaging around 4 million total reads per sample. After sorted cells were lysed in RLT buffer, RNA was extracted with DNase-treated RNeasy Micro or Mini kits, with the choice depending on cell number. To prevent cross-contamination, each cell subset was processed individually, whereas patient and healthy donor samples were processed jointly. Using the immunoSEQ multiplex PCR, TCRB sequences were amplified from cDNA into 87-bp fragments spanning the CDR3 region. The amplicons were sequenced using the Illumina HiSeq platform. The published analysis was carried out like this. Synthetic template baselines were used to correct PCR bias computationally, reads within Hamming distance 2 were collapsed together, and singletons that could not be merged were discarded. Reads were aligned against IMGT to assign V, D and J genes, CDR3 length and insertions or deletions at six rearrangement sites. Within each subset, clonotype counts were normalized to the number of sorted cells before true diversity and Gini coefficients were calculated with the tcR R package. The overlap coefficient, calculated on TCRB nucleotide sequences, was used to measure repertoire sharing. As a proxy for the pre-selection repertoire, out-of-frame TCRB sequences from naive cells were analyzed. TCRdb's version of the immuneACCESS table is confined to in-frame rearrangements and falls short of the full clone set. An unresolved V gene accounts for under half of the shortfall where checked; the remainder is of unknown origin. The DNA was the basis for D and trimming; V, J and clone size are from that table. The sample profile shows a few hundred thousand clones; approximately 30% of them were found once. Clones ranked in the top ten supply 0.05% to 0.065% of the sample.

From each donor, a single peripheral blood sample of about 100 mL on average was drawn into heparinised tubes. A BD FACSAria II was used to sort naive, central memory, regulatory and stem cell-like memory CD4+ T cells with a panel that included CD45RO, CCR7, CD25, CD127, CD95 and CD27. All sorted populations exceeded 95% purity. PBMCs were separated immediately by Lymphoprep density gradient centrifugation and were stained directly, without being cultured. Samples were stained and sorted in pairs, with one healthy donor and one patient per experiment, so that batch effects were minimized. This receptor was taken from a young man in good health. Sequencing used naive CD4+ T cells from blood. The cell subset or site tag for this specimen amounts to: true naive CD4+ T cells. The chain was built from TRBV5-1 and TRBJ2-1; no confident D gene assignment can be made. DNA sequence: TGCGCCAGCGAAATGGTCGGGCAACATGAGCAGTTCTTC. Its protein product is CASEMVGQHEQFF.